This TCR beta chain was captured by sequencing in a study of shared clonotypes between healthy human individuals. Study background: The donor pool was made up of a couple of women and a few men aged 18 to 49.

Study-level findings and limits: Sampling covered blood only; tissue repertoires likely differ.

Of note for this clone: Its antigen is unidentified.

The donors, healthy adults who were HIV-negative, had experienced no recent acute infections or vaccinations. CDR1 is DFQATT, CDR2 SNEGSKA, per germline (reference sequence). V was trimmed by 6 bases and J by 6 bases, leaving 9 bases between them. The length of the CDR3 is 11 residues. TCRdb keeps only in-frame clones here, not all; method: immunoSEQ multiplex PCR. The sample shows about 1.5 million clones, roughly 96% of them seen only once. V usage is TRBV20-1 and J usage is TRBJ2-1, with no clear D. The receptor comes from a man under 40 in good health. The sequenced sample consisted of naive CD4+ T cells sorted from blood. Subset indicated: CD45RA+ positively selected. CDR3 nucleotides: TGCAGTGCCCGTGAGGTCAATGAGCAGTTCTTC. Its translation is CSAREVNEQFF.